Reported below is one T cell receptor (beta chain). What it binds is not known. One entry per CDR3 protein, called by TCRdb with MiXCR from the 5' RACE reads. The table shows hundreds of thousands of distinct CDR3 sequences, with less than 25% occurring only once. Germline CDR1 is LNHNV and CDR2 is YYDKDF (reference sequence). V was clipped by 0 bases and J by 5 bases, with 8 bases between them. The CDR3 is 14 residues long. These data come from a study of T-cell memory formation after mild COVID-19. Background on the study: Clusters were largely donor specific. Findings of the study overall: The study found contracting CD4+ clones mainly in CM and EM and contracting CD8+ clones in EMRA.

The V and J genes are TRBV15 and TRBJ1-5, with unresolved D. The sequencing sample was made of PBMCs or a T cell subset sorted from them (not recorded which). The sequence was collected from an adult woman who had mild COVID-19 (a few samples of this study predate the infection). Cell type and time point are not known. Here the CDR3 reads CATSRDGFDQPQHF. As DNA, the CDR3 is TGTGCCACCAGCAGAGACGGATTCGATCAGCCCCAGCATTTT.